One and the same sample provided the 26 T cell receptor beta chains below, sequenced in a study of OX40 agonist ivuxolimab in advanced cancers. TCRdb's copy holds only in-frame clones and misses some; the assay was immunoSEQ multiplex PCR. This sample yields 55,000 to 75,000 clones, of which more than 70% are seen a single time; 8.2% belongs to the top ten. Specimen: CD4+ or CD8+ T cells sorted from blood, collected in a trial of the OX40 agonist ivuxolimab. The receptor source for this set is an adult with an advanced solid tumor such as melanoma, head and neck, liver or kidney cancer.

This chain connects TRBV4-3 to TRBJ2-2; tentatively, D is TRBD2 (5 bases). Trimming took 1 base from V and 3 from J, leaving 9 bases between them. This CDR3 spans 15 amino acids. CDR1 LGHNA and CDR2 YSLEER come from the germline V gene. The CDR3 coding sequence is TGCGCCAGCAGCCAAGGGCGGGCCGACACCGGGGAGCTGTTTTTT. It encodes CASSQGRADTGELFF.

The V gene is TRBV9, the J gene TRBJ2-3; D remains ambiguous. From germline, CDR1 is SGDLS and CDR2 YYNGEE. V lost 0 bases, J lost 0 bases, and 8 bases lay in between. The CDR3 is 15 residues long. The CDR3 bases are TGTGCCAGCAGCGTAGGAGCGAGCAGCACAGATACGCAGTATTTT. This gives the protein CASSVGASSTDTQYF.

This clone occurred once. The chain links TRBV18 to TRBJ1-1; D is unresolved. The CDR3 is made up of 14 amino acids. Trimming pared 3 bases from V and 1 base from J, leaving 9 bases between. Germline V lookup: CDR1 KGHSH, CDR2 LQKENI. DNA for the CDR3: TGTGCCAGCTCACCGAAGGGTAGGAACACTGAAGCTTTCTTT. Amino acid sequence: CASSPKGRNTEAFF. The full variable domain, its missing parts supplied by reference TRBV18 and TRBJ1-1, is NAGVMQNPRHLVRRRGQEARLRCSPMKGHSHVYWYRQLPEEGLKFMVYLQKENIIDESGMPKERFSAEFPKEGPSILRIQQVVRGDSAAYFCASSPKGRNTEAFFGQGTRLTVV.

This chain connects TRBV6-1 to TRBJ2-3, with D maybe TRBD2 (6 bases). The CDR3 is 16 residues long. The germline gives CDR1 MNHNS, CDR2 SASEGT. The germline V and J ends were trimmed by 3 bases and 4 bases, with 17 bases remaining between them. CDR3 DNA: TGTGCCAGCAGTGACCAACCCCAGGGCGGGGCAGATACGCAGTATTTT. Its protein is CASSDQPQGGADTQYF.

The CDR3 reads CASSSAAGRQETQYF. The CDR3 coding sequence is TGTGCCAGCAGCTCCGCAGCGGGTCGACAAGAGACCCAGTACTTC. This chain uses TRBV7-6 with TRBJ2-5; tentatively, D is TRBD2 (6 bases). V dropped 4 bases and J dropped 2 bases, with 14 bases sitting between them. The length of the CDR3 is 15 residues. Germline CDR1 SGHVS, CDR2 FNYEAQ.

The chain carries TRBV21-1 and TRBJ1-2; the table's D call of TRBD1 was not tested on the DNA. TRBV21-1 is reported as a pseudogene. This CDR3 has 14 residues. CDR3: CASREDRRPYGYTF. In nucleotides, the CDR3 is TGTGCCAGCAGAGAAGACAGGCGTCCCTATGGCTACACCTTC.

This chain joins TRBV4-3 and TRBJ1-2, with a possible D match to TRBD1 (5 bases). Germline V gene lookup returns CDR1 LGHNA and CDR2 YSLEER. The CDR3 loop spans 15 amino acids. Deletions cut 2 bases from V and 2 bases from J, with 12 bases between. Here the CDR3 reads CASSQSSGDNYGYTF. For the CDR3, the DNA is TGCGCCAGCAGCCAAAGTAGCGGGGACAACTATGGCTACACCTTC.

The V and J genes are TRBV14 and TRBJ1-6; D remains unclear. Germline assignment: CDR1 SGHDN and CDR2 FVKESK. V shed 1 base and J shed 2 bases, with 12 bases lying between them. CDR3 length: 17 amino acids. The CDR3 nucleotides read TGTGCCAGCAGCCAAGTCCGAGGGATCCCCTATAATTCACCCCTCCACTTT. Amino acids: CASSQVRGIPYNSPLHF.

The V and J genes are TRBV5-1 and TRBJ2-5, with unresolved D. The CDR3 length is 12 residues. Looked up from germline, CDR1 is SGHRS and CDR2 is YFSETQ. V was shortened by 0 bases and J by 0 bases, with 0 bases between the two germline ends. The CDR3 sequence: CASSLDQETQYF. The CDR3 bases are TGCGCCAGCAGCTTGGACCAAGAGACCCAGTACTTC.

This chain links TRBV19 with TRBJ1-2; no clear D. The CDR3 is 15 amino acids. V was shortened by 6 bases and J by 4 bases, with 18 bases between the two germline ends. Germline V gives CDR1 LNHDA, CDR2 SQIVND (reference sequence). The chain's CDR3 is CASSLEGYAGYGYTF. The CDR3 DNA sequence: TGTGCCAGTAGCCTTGAGGGTTATGCGGGCTATGGCTACACCTTC.

This chain connects TRBV2 to TRBJ1-1; TRBD1 matches 7 bases. The V and J ends lost 4 bases and 3 bases, in that order; junction bases with no gene match: 5. Germline V gene lookup returns CDR1 SNHLY and CDR2 FYNNEI. The CDR3 is 14 residues long. CDR3: CASSGQGSDTEAFF. In nucleotides, the CDR3 is TGTGCCAGCAGTGGACAGGGATCAGACACTGAAGCTTTCTTT.

The J gene is TRBJ2-1, the V gene TRBV7-9; 10 bases agree with TRBD2. Germline V gives CDR1 SEHNR, CDR2 FQNEAQ (reference sequence). The CDR3 is 16 amino acids. The trim removed 1 base at V and 0 bases at J, leaving 0 bases unmatched. The CDR3: CASSLGTSGSYNEQFF. CDR3 DNA: TGTGCCAGCAGCTTAGGGACTAGCGGCTCCTACAATGAGCAGTTCTTC.

V gene TRBV11-2 combines with J gene TRBJ2-3; TRBD2 aligns across 13 bases. CDR1 is SGHAT and CDR2 is FQNNGV in the germline V gene. The CDR3 runs 19 residues. V lost 1 base to trimming and J lost 6 bases; unmatched junction nucleotides: 13. Here the CDR3 reads CASSLAVGLAGLISDTQYF. The CDR3 coding sequence is TGTGCCAGCAGCTTAGCCGTGGGACTAGCGGGGCTTATTTCGGATACGCAGTATTTT.

This rearrangement joins TRBV19 to TRBJ1-5, with 11 bases aligning to TRBD1. Germline V CDR1 and CDR2: LNHDA, SQIVND (reference sequence). The length of the CDR3 is 14 residues. Trimming removed 8 bases from V and 5 bases from J; junction bases left unmatched: 5. The CDR3 sequence: CASAEDRGHQPQHF. The CDR3 bases are TGTGCCAGTGCCGAGGACAGGGGGCATCAGCCCCAGCATTTT.

The chain uses TRBV30 and TRBJ1-1; no clear D gene. Germline V gives CDR1 GTSNPN, CDR2 SVGIG (reference sequence). Trimming removed 4 bases at V and 6 bases at J, with 12 bases between. This CDR3 comprises 12 residues. This chain's CDR3 is CAWKNPSPEAFF. Written as DNA, the CDR3 is TGTGCCTGGAAAAACCCCTCCCCTGAAGCTTTCTTT.

The rearrangement links TRBV9 to TRBJ2-1, with 8 positions matching TRBD2. Per germline, CDR1 SGDLS and CDR2 YYNGEE. CDR3 length equals 15 residues. The J segment lost 9 bases and the V segment lost 0 bases, leaving 8 bases of the junction unmatched. CDR3 protein: CASSVVGGGPGEQFF. The CDR3 DNA is TGTGCCAGCAGCGTAGTAGGCGGGGGGCCAGGTGAGCAGTTCTTC.

The J gene is TRBJ2-3, the V gene TRBV7-3, with TRBD2 matching 7 bases. Germline lookup yields CDR1 SGHTA and CDR2 FQGTGA. The CDR3 is 16 residues long. Trimming cost V 5 bases and J 1 base; bases outside gene matches: 9. The CDR3 region is CASSRPGGTGTDTQYF. CDR3 bases: TGTGCCAGCAGCCGCCCCGGGGGGACGGGCACAGATACGCAGTATTTT.

The chain is built from TRBV20-1 and TRBJ2-7; TRBD1 might be the D (6 bases). The CDR3 runs to 11 residues. Germline V gene lookup returns CDR1 DFQATT and CDR2 SNEGSKA (reference sequence). The V end was cut by 2 bases, the J end by 7 bases, with 9 bases between. CDR3 in DNA: TGCAGTGCTAGACGGACAGATGAGCAGTACTTC. This translates into CSARRTDEQYF.

The gene calls are TRBV5-1 and TRBJ1-6; 7 nucleotides align to TRBD1. This CDR3 contains 14 residues. V was pared by 3 bases and J by 5 bases, with 2 bases of the junction left unmatched. Per germline, CDR1 SGHRS and CDR2 YFSETQ. This CDR3 is CASSSQGNNSPLHF. The CDR3, as DNA: TGCGCCAGCAGCTCACAGGGGAATAATTCACCCCTCCACTTT.

This sequence joins TRBV5-1 and TRBJ2-1, with D tentatively TRBD1 (5 bases). Per germline, CDR1 SGHRS and CDR2 YFSETQ. The V and J ends lost 5 bases and 0 bases respectively, with 12 bases between them. The CDR3 is 15 residues long. The CDR3 nucleotides are TGCGCCAGCAGACAGGACCCCGACTCCTACAATGAGCAGTTCTTC. It codes for CASRQDPDSYNEQFF.

Worth noting for this clone: Relative to the germline gene, one junction end is altered; a read error may explain this. This chain connects TRBV5-8 to TRBJ2-7; the D gene is possibly TRBD2 (6 bases). In germline, CDR1 is SGHTS, CDR2 YDEGEE. This CDR3 has 10 amino acids. In DNA, the CDR3 is TGTGCCAGCAGGATCCACGGAGGGGCTTTC. This encodes CASRIHGGAF.

The genes are TRBV29-1 and TRBJ2-7; weak D call: TRBD1 (6 bases). Per the germline V gene, CDR1 is SQVTM and CDR2 is ANQGSEA. V was clipped by 4 bases and J by 0 bases, with 13 bases between them. The length of the CDR3 is 14 residues. CDR3 sequence: CSVGGQTNSYEQYF. CDR3 bases: TGCAGCGTTGGTGGACAGACGAACTCCTACGAGCAGTACTTC.

The chain is built from TRBV6-5 and TRBJ2-7, with no clear D. There are 13 residues in the CDR3. CDR1 is MNHEY, CDR2 SVGAGI, per germline. V was clipped by 7 bases and J by 2 bases, with 12 bases between them. The CDR3 region is CASMTPPPYEQYF. In DNA, the CDR3 is TGTGCCAGCATGACGCCGCCTCCCTACGAGCAGTACTTC.

The chain carries TRBV6-5 and TRBJ2-3, with a tentative D call TRBD2 (5 bases). Germline CDR1 reads MNHEY; CDR2 reads SVGAGI. The CDR3 spans 13 residues. The ends were cut back, 4 bases at V and 6 bases at J, with 11 bases in the middle. The CDR3 nucleotides are TGTGCCAGCAGTTCCGGGGTTACGGATACGCAGTATTTT. It yields the protein CASSSGVTDTQYF.

The chain couples TRBV18 to TRBJ1-6; D gene unclear. V was shortened by 3 bases and J by 0 bases, with 3 bases between the two germline ends. Germline V gene sequence: CDR1 KGHSH, CDR2 LQKENI. The CDR3 is 14 amino acids. CDR3 protein: CASSPSSYNSPLHF. CDR3 nucleotides: TGTGCCAGCTCACCTAGCTCCTATAATTCACCCCTCCACTTT.

CDR3 protein: CASSFRARTEAFF. The DNA of the CDR3 is TGTGCCAGCAGCTTCAGGGCACGCACTGAAGCTTTCTTT. The chain uses TRBV11-3 and TRBJ1-1; D possibly corresponds to TRBD1 (5 bases). The ends were cut back, 3 bases at V and 4 bases at J, with 9 bases in the middle. CDR3 length equals 13 residues. The germline V gene has CDR1 SGHNT and CDR2 YENEEA.